The rows below give T cell receptor beta chains drawn from one sample of a study of T cell repertoires in cytomegalovirus infection. TCRdb re-analysed the reads in MiXCR, keeping a single row per CDR3 protein. The data hold about 460,000 distinct CDR3 sequences, with approximately 10% observed a single time. Sequencing was carried out using PBMCs. These receptors came from a human donor in good health (CMV status not recorded). Some clones in this sample may be carry-over from other donors' samples. The conserved cysteine and the conserved F or W are not part of the CDR3 here. The order of the fields is V gene, CDR3 length, J gene, CDR3 protein.

v_gene: TRBV12-3/TRBV12-4; len: 15; j_gene: TRBJ2-1; CDR3aa: ASSLRLAGKGYNEQF
v_gene: TRBV11-2; len: 11; j_gene: TRBJ1-1; CDR3aa: ASSHEQGPEAF
v_gene: TRBV2; len: 12; j_gene: TRBJ1-2; CDR3aa: ASTTPGLDYGYT
v_gene: TRBV10-2; len: 12; j_gene: TRBJ1-1; CDR3aa: ASRRGPAHTEAF
v_gene: TRBV4-1; len: 15; j_gene: TRBJ2-6; CDR3aa: ASSQDESASGANVLT
v_gene: TRBV7-9; len: 11; j_gene: TRBJ1-4; CDR3aa: ASSEGIGEKLF
v_gene: TRBV12-3/TRBV12-4; len: 12; j_gene: TRBJ1-3; CDR3aa: ASKPDRGGNTIY
v_gene: TRBV28; len: 11; j_gene: TRBJ2-7; CDR3aa: ASSLQGAYEQY
v_gene: TRBV6-1; len: 9; j_gene: TRBJ2-7; CDR3aa: ASTEGVEQY
v_gene: TRBV20-1; len: 14; j_gene: TRBJ1-1; CDR3aa: SASFSWAGRNTEAF
v_gene: TRBV7-8; len: 11; j_gene: TRBJ2-5; CDR3aa: ASSLASVGTQY
v_gene: TRBV7-6; len: 11; j_gene: TRBJ2-7; CDR3aa: ASSLLGVDEQY
v_gene: TRBV7-8; len: 13; j_gene: TRBJ2-7; CDR3aa: ASRPLWGKTYEQY
v_gene: TRBV29-1; len: 10; j_gene: TRBJ2-5; CDR3aa: SVVEGDATQY
v_gene: TRBV28; len: 12; j_gene: TRBJ1-6; CDR3aa: ASKLTARNSPLH
v_gene: TRBV4-1; len: 14; j_gene: TRBJ2-7; CDR3aa: ASSHQTGYLSYEQY